The clone carrying this T cell receptor (beta chain) is a singleton in its sample. Other DNA sequences in the sample encode the same CDR3. Germline V gene lookup returns CDR1 SQVTM and CDR2 ANQGSEA. Trimming shortened V by 0 bases and J by 5 bases, and 4 bases separated the two germline ends. This CDR3 contains 11 residues. In the original analysis: Amplification of reference gene primers was used by the study to estimate nucleated cell counts. This table comes from immunoSEQ multiplex PCR, and its TCRdb copy is limited to in-frame clones, with some not included. V and J calls and clone size are those listed in that table; D and trimming were worked out from the DNA. The table has approximately 260,000 clones, around nine tenths seen once. The data were obtained in a study of blood T cell repertoires in COVID-19. At the level of the study: COVID-19 samples collected from the United States, Italy and Spain covered acute and convalescent phases.

Individuals drawn from approximately 22 US areas were roughly 18 to 95 years old. Cohort 3 recovered donors had two negative PCRs, clearance, or symptom resolution. The TCR sequence derives from a woman between 18 and 30 years old who had recovered from COVID-19. Sequencing input: PBMCs or T cells enriched from blood (not recorded which). The chain uses TRBV29-1 and TRBJ1-2; unclear D gene. This CDR3 is CSVEDRYGYTF. CDR3 in DNA: TGCAGCGTTGAAGACCGTTATGGCTACACCTTC.